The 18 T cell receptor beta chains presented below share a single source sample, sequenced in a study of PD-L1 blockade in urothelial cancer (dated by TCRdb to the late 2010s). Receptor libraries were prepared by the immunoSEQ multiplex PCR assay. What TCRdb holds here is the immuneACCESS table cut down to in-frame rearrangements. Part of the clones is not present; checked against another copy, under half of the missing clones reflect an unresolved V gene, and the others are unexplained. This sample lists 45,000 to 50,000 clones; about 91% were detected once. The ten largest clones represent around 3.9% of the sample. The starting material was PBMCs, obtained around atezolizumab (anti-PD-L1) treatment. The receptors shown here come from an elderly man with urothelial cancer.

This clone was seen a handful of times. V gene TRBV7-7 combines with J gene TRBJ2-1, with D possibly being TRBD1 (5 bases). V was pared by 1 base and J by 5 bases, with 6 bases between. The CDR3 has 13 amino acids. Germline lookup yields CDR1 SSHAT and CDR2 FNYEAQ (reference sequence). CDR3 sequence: CASSLEGDNEQFF. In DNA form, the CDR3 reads TGTGCCAGCAGCTTAGAAGGGGACAATGAGCAGTTCTTC.

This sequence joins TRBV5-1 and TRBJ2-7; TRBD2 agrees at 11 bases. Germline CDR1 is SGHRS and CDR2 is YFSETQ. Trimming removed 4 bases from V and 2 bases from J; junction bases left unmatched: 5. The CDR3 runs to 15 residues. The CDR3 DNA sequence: TGCGCCAGCAGCCTGAATAGCGGGAGGGCCTACGAGCAGTACTTC. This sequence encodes CASSLNSGRAYEQYF.

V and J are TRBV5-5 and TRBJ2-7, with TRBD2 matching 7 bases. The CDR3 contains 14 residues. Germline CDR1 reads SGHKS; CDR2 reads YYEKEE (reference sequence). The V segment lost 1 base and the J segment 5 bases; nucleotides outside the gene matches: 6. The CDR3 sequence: CASSLRLAVNEQYF. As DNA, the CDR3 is TGTGCCAGCAGCTTGCGACTAGCTGTAAACGAGCAGTACTTC.

DNA of the CDR3: TGTGCCAGCAGCTTAGCGGACAGGGAAGATCAGCCCCAGCATTTT. This translates into CASSLADREDQPQHF. The V and J genes are TRBV7-9 and TRBJ1-5; 8 nucleotides align to TRBD1. CDR3 length: 15 residues. Germline values: CDR1 SEHNR, CDR2 FQNEAQ (reference sequence). Trimming cost V 0 bases and J 5 bases; bases outside gene matches: 3.

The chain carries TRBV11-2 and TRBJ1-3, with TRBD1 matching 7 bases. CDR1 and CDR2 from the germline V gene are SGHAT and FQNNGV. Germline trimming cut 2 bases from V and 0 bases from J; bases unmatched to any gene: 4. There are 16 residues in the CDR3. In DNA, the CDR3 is TGTGCCAGCAGCTTAAATCCAGGGGGCTCTGGAAACACCATATATTTT. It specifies CASSLNPGGSGNTIYF.

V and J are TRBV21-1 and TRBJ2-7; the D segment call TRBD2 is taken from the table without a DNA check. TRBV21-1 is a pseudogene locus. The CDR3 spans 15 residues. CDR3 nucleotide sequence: TGTGCCAGCAGCCCGAGGACTAGCGGATCCTACGAGCAGTACTTC. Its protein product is CASSPRTSGSYEQYF.

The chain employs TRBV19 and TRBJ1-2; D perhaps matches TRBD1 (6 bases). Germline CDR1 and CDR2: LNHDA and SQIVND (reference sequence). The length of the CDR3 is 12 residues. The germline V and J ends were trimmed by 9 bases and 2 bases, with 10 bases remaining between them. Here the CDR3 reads CASSGQNYGYTF. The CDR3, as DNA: TGTGCCAGCTCCGGACAGAACTATGGCTACACCTTC.

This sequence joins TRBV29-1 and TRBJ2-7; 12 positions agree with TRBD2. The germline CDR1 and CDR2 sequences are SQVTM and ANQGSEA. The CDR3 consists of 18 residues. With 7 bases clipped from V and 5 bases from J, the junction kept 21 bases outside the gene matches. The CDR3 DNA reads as TGCAGCGCTCTGGTGTGGCCTAAGACTAGCGGGGGTGGGGACGAGCAGTACTTC. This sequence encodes CSALVWPKTSGGGDEQYF.

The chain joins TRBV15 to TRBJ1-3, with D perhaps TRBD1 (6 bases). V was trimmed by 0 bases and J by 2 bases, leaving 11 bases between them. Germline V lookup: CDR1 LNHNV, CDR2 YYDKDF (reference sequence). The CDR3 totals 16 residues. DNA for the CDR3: TGTGCCACCAGCAGAGATCTACCAGGGGCTGGAAACACCATATATTTT. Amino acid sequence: CATSRDLPGAGNTIYF.

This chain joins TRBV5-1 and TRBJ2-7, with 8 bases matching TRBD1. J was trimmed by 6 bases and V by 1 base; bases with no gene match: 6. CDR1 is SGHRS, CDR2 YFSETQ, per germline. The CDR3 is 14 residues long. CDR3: CASSLPGQVSEQYF. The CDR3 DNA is TGCGCCAGCAGCTTGCCGGGACAGGTGTCCGAGCAGTACTTC. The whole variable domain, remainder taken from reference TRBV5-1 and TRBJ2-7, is KAGVTQTPRYLIKTRGQQVTLSCSPISGHRSVSWYQQTPGQGLQFLFEYFSETQRNKGNFPGRFSGRQFSNSRSEMNVSTLELGDSALYLCASSLPGQVSEQYFGPGTRLTVT.

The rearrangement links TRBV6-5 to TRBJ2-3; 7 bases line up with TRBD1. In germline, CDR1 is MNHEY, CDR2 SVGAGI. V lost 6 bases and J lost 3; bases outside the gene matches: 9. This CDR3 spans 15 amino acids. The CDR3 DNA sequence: TGTGCCAGCAGCTCGGACAGGCTGCGGACAGATACGCAGTATTTT. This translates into CASSSDRLRTDTQYF.

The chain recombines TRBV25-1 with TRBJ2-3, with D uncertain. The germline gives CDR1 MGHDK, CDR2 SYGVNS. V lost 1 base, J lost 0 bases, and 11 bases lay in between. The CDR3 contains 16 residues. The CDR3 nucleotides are TGTGCCAGCAGTGAATCGCAAAGAGTTAGCACAGATACGCAGTATTTT. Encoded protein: CASSESQRVSTDTQYF.

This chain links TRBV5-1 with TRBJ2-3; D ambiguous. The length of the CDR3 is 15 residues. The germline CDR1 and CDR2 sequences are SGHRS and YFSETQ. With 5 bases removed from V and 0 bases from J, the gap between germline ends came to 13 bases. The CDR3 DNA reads TGCGCCAGCAGTGCAGCAGGTGCTAGCACAGATACGCAGTATTTT. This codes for CASSAAGASTDTQYF.

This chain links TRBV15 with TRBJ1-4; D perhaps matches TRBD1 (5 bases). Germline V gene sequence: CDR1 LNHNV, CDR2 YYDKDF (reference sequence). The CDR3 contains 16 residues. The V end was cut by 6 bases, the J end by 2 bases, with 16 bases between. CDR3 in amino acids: CATRKTALGTNEKLFF. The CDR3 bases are TGTGCCACCAGGAAGACAGCTCTAGGGACTAATGAAAAACTGTTTTTT.

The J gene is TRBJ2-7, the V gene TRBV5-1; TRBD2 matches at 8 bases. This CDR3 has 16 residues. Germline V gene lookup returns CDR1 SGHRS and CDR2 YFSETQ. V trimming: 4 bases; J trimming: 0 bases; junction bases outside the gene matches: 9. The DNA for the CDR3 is TGCGCCAGCAGCATGGTGGTAGCGGGGCCCTCCTACGAGCAGTACTTC. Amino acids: CASSMVVAGPSYEQYF.

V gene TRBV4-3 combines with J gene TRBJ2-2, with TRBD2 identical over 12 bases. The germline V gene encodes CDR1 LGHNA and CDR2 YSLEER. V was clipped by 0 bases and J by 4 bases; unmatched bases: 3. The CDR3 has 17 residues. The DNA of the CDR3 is TGCGCCAGCAGCCAAGAATGGGGACTAGCGGGCACCGGGGAGCTGTTTTTT. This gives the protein CASSQEWGLAGTGELFF.

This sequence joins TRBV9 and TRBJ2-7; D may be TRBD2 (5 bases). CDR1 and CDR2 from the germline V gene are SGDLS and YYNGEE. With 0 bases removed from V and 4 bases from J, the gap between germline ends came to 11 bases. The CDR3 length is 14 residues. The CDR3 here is CASSVAEGWYEQYF. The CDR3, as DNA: TGTGCCAGCAGCGTAGCCGAGGGATGGTACGAGCAGTACTTC.

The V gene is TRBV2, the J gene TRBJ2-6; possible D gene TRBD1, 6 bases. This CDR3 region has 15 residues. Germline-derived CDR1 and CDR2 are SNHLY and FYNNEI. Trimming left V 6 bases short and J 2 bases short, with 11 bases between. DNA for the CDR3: TGTGCCAGCAGGGCAGGGGTAACTGGGGCCAACGTCCTGACTTTC. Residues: CASRAGVTGANVLTF.